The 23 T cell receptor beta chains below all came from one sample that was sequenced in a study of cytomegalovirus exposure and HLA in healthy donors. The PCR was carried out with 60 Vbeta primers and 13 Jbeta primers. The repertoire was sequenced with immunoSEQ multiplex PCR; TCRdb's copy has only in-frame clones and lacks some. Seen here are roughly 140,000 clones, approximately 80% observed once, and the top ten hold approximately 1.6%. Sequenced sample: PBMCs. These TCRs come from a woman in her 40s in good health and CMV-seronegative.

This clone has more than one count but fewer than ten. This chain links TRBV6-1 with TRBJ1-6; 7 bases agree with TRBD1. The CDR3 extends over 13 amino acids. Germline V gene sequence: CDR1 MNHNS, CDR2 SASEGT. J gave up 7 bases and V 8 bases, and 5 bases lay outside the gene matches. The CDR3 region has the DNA TGTGCCAGCTGGGAGACAGGGAATTCACCCCTCCACTTT. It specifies CASWETGNSPLHF.

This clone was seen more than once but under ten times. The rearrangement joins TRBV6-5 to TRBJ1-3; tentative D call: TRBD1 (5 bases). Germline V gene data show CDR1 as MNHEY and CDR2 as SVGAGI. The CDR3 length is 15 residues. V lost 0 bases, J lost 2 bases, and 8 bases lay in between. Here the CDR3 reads CASSYSGGTGNTIYF. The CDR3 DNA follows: TGTGCCAGCAGTTACTCCGGGGGAACTGGAAACACCATATATTTT.

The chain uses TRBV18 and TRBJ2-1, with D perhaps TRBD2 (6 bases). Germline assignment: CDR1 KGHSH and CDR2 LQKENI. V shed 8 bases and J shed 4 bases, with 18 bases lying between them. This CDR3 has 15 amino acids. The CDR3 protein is CASASGPRAYNEQFF. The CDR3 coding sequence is TGTGCCAGCGCGAGCGGGCCAAGGGCATACAATGAGCAGTTCTTC.

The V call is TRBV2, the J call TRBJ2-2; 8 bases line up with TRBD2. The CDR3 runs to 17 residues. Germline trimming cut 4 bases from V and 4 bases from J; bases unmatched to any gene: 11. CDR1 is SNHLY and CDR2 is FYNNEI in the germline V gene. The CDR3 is CASSGPGGRQSTGELFF. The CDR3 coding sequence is TGTGCCAGCAGTGGACCAGGCGGGAGGCAAAGCACCGGGGAGCTGTTTTTT.

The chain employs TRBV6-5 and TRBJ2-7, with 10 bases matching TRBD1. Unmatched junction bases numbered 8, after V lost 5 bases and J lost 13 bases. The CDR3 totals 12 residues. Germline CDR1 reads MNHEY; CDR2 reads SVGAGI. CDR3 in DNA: TGTGCCAGCAGTCACGACAGGGGGCGGAAATACTTC. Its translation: CASSHDRGRKYF.

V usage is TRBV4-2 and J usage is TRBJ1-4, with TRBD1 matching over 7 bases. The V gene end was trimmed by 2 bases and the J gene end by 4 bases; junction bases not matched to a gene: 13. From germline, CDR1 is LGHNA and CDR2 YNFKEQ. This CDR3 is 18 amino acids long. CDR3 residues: CASSQYSLRQGLNEKLFF. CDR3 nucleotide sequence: TGTGCCAGCAGCCAATACTCACTTCGACAGGGCCTTAATGAAAAACTGTTTTTT.

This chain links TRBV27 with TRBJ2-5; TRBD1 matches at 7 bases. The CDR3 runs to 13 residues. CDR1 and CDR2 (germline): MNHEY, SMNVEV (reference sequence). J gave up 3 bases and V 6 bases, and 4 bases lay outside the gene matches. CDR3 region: CASRVGQEETQYF. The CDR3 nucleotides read TGTGCCAGCAGGGTAGGACAGGAAGAGACCCAGTACTTC.

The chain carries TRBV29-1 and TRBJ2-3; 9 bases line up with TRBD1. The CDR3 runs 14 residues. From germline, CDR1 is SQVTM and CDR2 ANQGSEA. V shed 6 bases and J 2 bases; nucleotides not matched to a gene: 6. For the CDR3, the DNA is TGCAGCGTCTCCCGGACAGGGGCCACAGATACGCAGTATTTT. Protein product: CSVSRTGATDTQYF.

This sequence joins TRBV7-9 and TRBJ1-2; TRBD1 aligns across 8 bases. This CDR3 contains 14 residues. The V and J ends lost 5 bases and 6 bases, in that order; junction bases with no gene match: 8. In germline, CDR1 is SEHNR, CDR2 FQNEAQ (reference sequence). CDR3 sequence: CASSLRGRLDGYTF. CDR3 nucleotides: TGTGCCAGCAGCCTCAGGGGGCGCTTGGATGGCTACACCTTC. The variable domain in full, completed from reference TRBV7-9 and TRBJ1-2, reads DTGVSQNPRHKITKRGQNVTFRCDPISEHNRLYWYRQTLGQGPEFLTYFQNEAQLEKSRLLSDRFSAERPKGSFSTLEIQRTEQGDSAMYLCASSLRGRLDGYTFGSGTRLTVV.

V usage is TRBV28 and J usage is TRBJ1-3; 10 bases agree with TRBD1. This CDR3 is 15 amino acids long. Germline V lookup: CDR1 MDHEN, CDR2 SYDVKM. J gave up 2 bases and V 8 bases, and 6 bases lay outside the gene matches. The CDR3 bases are TGTGCCAGCGTTATTGGGACAGGGGCTGGAAACACCATATATTTT. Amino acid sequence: CASVIGTGAGNTIYF. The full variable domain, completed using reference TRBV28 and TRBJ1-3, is DVKVTQSSRYLVKRTGEKVFLECVQDMDHENMFWYRQDPGLGLRLIYFSYDVKMKEKGDIPEGYSVSREKKERFSLILESASTNQTSMYLCASVIGTGAGNTIYFGEGSWLTVV.

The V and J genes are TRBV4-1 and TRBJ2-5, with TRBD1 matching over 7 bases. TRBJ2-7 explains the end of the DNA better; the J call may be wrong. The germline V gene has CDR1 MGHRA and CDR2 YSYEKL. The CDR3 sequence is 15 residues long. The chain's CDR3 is CASSPGTAEAYEQYF. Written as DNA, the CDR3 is TGCGCCAGCAGCCCGGGGACAGCCGAAGCCTACGAGCAGTACTTC.

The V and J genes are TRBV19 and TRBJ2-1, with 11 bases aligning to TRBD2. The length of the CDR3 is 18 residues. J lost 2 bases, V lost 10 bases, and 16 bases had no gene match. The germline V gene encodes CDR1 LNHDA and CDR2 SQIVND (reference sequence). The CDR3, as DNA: TGTGCCACTTCTAGGGCACTAGCGGGAGTCTCCCCCTACAATGAGCAGTTCTTC. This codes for CATSRALAGVSPYNEQFF. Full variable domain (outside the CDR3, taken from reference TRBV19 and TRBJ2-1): DGGITQSPKYLFRKEGQNVTLSCEQNLNHDAMYWYRQDPGQGLRLIYYSQIVNDFQKGDIAEGYSVSREKKESFPLTVTSAQKNPTAFYLCATSRALAGVSPYNEQFFGPGTRLTVL.

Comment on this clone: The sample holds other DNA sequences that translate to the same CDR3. The CDR3 here is CASSPSQTGLSGNTIYF. The CDR3 DNA reads as TGTGCCAGCAGTCCTAGTCAGACAGGGCTCTCTGGAAACACCATATATTTT. The chain is built from TRBV2 and TRBJ1-3; 7 bases are shared with TRBD1. CDR1 SNHLY and CDR2 FYNNEI come from the germline V gene. The CDR3 is 17 residues long. The V gene end was trimmed by 5 bases and the J gene end by 0 bases; junction bases not matched to a gene: 10.

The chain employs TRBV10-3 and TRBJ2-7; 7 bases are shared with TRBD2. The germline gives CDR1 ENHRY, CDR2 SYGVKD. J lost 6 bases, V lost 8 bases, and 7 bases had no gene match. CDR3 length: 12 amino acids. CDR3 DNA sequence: TGTGCCATCGGACTAGGGAGCAGCGAGCAGTACTTC. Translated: CAIGLGSSEQYF.

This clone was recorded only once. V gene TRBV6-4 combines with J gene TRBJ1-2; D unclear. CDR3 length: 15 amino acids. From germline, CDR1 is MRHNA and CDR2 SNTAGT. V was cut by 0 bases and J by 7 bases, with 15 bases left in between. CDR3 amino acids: CASSDSIPPRGGYTF. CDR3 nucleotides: TGTGCCAGCAGTGACTCGATTCCCCCCCGGGGTGGCTACACCTTC.

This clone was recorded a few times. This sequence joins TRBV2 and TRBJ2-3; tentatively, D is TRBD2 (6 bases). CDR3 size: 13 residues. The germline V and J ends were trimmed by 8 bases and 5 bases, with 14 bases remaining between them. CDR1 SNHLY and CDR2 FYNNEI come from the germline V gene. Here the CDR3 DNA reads TGTGCCAGCCGAGGAGGGCCAGGAGATACGCAGTATTTT. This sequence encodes CASRGGPGDTQYF.

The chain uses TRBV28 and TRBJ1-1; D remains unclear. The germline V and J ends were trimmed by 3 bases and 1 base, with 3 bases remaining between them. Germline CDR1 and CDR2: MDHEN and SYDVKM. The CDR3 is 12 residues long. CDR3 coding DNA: TGTGCCAGCAGTTTGAGGAACACTGAAGCTTTCTTT. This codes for CASSLRNTEAFF.

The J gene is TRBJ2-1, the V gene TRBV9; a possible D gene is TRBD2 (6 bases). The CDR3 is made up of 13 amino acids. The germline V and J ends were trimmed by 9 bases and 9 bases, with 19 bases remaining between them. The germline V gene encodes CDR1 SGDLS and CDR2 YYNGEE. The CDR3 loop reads CATAYTSRGEQFF. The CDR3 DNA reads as TGTGCCACTGCCTACACTAGCCGGGGTGAGCAGTTCTTC.

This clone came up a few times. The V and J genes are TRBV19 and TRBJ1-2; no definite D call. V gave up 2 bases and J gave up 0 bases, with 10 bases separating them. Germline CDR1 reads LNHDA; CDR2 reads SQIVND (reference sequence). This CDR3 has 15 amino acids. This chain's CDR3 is CASSILSGSNYGYTF. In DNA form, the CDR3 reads TGTGCCAGTAGTATACTCTCGGGTTCTAACTATGGCTACACCTTC.

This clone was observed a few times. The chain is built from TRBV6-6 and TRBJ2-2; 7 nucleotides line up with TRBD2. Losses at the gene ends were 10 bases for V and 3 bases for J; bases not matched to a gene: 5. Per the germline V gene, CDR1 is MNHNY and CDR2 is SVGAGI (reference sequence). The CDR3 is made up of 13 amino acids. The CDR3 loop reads CAIGTTHTGELFF. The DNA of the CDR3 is TGTGCCATCGGGACTACGCACACCGGGGAGCTGTTTTTT.

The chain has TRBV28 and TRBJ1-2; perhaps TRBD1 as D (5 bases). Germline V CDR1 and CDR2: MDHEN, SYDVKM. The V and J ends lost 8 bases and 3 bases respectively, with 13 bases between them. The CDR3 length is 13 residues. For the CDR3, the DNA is TGTGCCAGCGGTGGGGGAGGCCACTATGGCTACACCTTC. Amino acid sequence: CASGGGGHYGYTF.

This CDR3 is CASSLHPLTGPKLFF. The CDR3 bases are TGTGCCAGCAGTCTACACCCATTGACAGGACCAAAACTGTTTTTT. The chain uses TRBV6-5 and TRBJ1-4; tentatively, D is TRBD1 (6 bases). V was shortened by 5 bases and J by 10 bases, with 20 bases between the two germline ends. Germline CDR1 reads MNHEY; CDR2 reads SVGAGI. This CDR3 is 15 amino acids long.

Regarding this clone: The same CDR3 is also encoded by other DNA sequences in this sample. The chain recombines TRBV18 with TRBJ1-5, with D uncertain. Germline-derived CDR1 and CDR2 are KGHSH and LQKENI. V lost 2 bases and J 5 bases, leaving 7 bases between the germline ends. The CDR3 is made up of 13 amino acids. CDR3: CASSPGRDQPQHF. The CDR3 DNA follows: TGTGCCAGCTCACCAGGGAGGGATCAGCCCCAGCATTTT. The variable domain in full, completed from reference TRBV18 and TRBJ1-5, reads NAGVMQNPRHLVRRRGQEARLRCSPMKGHSHVYWYRQLPEEGLKFMVYLQKENIIDESGMPKERFSAEFPKEGPSILRIQQVVRGDSAAYFCASSPGRDQPQHFGDGTRLSIL.